This T cell receptor (beta chain) was obtained from a study of T cell changes during pregnancy in multiple sclerosis. This clone has just one count. Only in-frame clones appear in the TCRdb table, and some are missing; sequencing was by immunoSEQ multiplex PCR. The sample holds more than 45,000 clones, about 92% seen once. CDR1 is SEHNR and CDR2 is FQNEAQ in the germline V gene (reference sequence). V lost 5 bases to trimming and J lost 7 bases, with 22 bases between them. This CDR3 is built from 16 residues. The chain employs TRBV7-9 and TRBJ2-3; maybe TRBD1 (5 bases). Sequencing was performed on CD4+ T cells from peripheral blood mononuclear cells, taken in the second trimester of pregnancy. The TCR comes from a female donor in good health, enrolled as a control in a pregnancy study. In nucleotides, the CDR3 is TGTGCCAGCAGCCCTCGGATAGGGGCGAACTTACATACGCAGTATTTT. Its protein product is CASSPRIGANLHTQYF.